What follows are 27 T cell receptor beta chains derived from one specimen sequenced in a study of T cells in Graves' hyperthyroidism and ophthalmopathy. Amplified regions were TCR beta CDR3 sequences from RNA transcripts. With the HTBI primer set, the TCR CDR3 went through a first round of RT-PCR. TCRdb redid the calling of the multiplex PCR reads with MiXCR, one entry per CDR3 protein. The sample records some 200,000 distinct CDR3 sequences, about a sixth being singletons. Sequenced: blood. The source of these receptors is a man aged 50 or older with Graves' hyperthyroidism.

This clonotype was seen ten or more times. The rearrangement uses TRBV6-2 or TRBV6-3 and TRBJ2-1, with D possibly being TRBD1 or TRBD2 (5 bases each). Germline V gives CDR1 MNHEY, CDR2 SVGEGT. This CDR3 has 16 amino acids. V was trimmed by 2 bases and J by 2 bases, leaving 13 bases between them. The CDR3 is CASSYRLGDPYNEQFF. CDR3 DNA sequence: TGTGCCAGCAGTTACCGCTTAGGGGACCCCTACAATGAGCAGTTCTTC.

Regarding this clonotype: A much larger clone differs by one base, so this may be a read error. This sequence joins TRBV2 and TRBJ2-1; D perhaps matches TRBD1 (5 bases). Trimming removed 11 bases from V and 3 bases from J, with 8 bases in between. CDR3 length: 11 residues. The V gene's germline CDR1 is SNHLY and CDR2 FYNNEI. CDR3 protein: CAGQGYNEQFF. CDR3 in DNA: TGTGCCGGCCAGGGCTACAATGAGCAGTTCTTC.

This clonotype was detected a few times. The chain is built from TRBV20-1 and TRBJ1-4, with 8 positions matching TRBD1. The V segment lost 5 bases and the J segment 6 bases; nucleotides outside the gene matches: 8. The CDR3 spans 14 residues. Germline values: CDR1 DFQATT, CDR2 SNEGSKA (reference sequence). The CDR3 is CSAYPSTGDEKLFF. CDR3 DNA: TGCAGTGCTTACCCCTCGACAGGGGATGAAAAACTGTTTTTT.

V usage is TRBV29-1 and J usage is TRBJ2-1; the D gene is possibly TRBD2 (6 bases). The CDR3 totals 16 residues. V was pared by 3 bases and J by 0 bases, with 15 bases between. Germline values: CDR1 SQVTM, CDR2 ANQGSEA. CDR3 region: CSVDSPRGSSYNEQFF. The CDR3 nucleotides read TGCAGCGTTGATAGTCCCCGGGGGAGCTCCTACAATGAGCAGTTCTTC.

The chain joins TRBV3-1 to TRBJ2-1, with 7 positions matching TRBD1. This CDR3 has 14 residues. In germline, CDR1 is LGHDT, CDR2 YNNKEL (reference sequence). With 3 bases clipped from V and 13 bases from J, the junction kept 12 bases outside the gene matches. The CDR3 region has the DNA TGTGCCAGCAGCCAGGGCACAGGGGCGGGTAAACAGTTCTTC. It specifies CASSQGTGAGKQFF.

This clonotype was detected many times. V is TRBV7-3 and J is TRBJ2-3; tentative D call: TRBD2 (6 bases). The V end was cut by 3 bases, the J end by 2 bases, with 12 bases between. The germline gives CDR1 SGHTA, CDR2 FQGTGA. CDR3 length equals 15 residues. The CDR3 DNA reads TGTGCCAGCAGCTTCAGCGGACTACCCACAGATACGCAGTATTTT. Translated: CASSFSGLPTDTQYF.

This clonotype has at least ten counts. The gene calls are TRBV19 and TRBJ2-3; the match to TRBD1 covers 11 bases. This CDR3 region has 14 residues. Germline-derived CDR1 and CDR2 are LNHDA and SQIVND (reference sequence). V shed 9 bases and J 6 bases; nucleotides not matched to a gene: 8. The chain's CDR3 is CASSYGQGADTQYF. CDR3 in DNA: TGTGCCAGCAGTTACGGACAGGGGGCGGATACGCAGTATTTT.

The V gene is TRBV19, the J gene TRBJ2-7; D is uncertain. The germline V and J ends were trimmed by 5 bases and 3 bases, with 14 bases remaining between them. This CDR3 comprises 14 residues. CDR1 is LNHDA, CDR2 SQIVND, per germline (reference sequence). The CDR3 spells CASSSQRVGYEQYF. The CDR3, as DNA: TGTGCCAGTAGTTCTCAAAGGGTGGGCTACGAGCAGTACTTC.

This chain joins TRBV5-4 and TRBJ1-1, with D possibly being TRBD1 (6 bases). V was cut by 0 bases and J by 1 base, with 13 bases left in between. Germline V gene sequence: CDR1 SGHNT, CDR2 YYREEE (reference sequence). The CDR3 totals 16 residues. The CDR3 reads CASSLVGHTGNTEAFF. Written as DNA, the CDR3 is TGTGCCAGCAGCTTGGTGGGACATACAGGGAACACTGAAGCTTTCTTT. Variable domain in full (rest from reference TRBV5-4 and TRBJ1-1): ETGVTQSPTHLIKTRGQQVTLRCSSQSGHNTVSWYQQALGQGPQFIFQYYREEENGRGNFPPRFSGLQFPNYSSELNVNALELDDSALYLCASSLVGHTGNTEAFFGQGTRLTVV.

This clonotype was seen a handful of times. The CDR3 sequence: CASSQDLSQIGTGKTTEAFF. DNA for the CDR3: TGCGCCAGCAGCCAAGATTTATCTCAGATTGGGACAGGGAAAACGACTGAAGCTTTCTTT. V is TRBV4-3 and J is TRBJ1-1, with 9 positions matching TRBD1. Germline assignment: CDR1 LGHNA and CDR2 YSLEER. V shed 0 bases, J shed 5 bases, and the junction held 19 bases outside the gene matches. The CDR3 contains 20 residues.

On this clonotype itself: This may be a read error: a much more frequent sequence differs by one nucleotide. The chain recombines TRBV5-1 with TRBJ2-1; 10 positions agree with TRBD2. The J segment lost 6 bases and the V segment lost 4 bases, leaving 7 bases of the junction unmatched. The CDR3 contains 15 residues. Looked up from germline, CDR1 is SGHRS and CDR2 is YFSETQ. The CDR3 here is CASSLETSGCNEQFF. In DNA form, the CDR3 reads TGCGCCAGCAGCCTCGAGACTAGCGGGTGCAATGAGCAGTTCTTC.

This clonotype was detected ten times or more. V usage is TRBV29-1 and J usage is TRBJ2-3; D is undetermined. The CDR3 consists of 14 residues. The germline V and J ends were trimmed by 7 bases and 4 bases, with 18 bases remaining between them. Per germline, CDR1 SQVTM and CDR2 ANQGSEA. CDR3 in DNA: TGCAGCGCTGGGCCTCTTGTCGCCGCAGATACGCAGTATTTT. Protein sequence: CSAGPLVAADTQYF.

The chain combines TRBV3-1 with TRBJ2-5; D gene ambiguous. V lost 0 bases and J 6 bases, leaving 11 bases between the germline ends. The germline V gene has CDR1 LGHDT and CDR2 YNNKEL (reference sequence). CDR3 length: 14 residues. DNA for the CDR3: TGTGCCAGCAGCCAAGATCTAGTTTCAAAGACCCAGTACTTC. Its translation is CASSQDLVSKTQYF.

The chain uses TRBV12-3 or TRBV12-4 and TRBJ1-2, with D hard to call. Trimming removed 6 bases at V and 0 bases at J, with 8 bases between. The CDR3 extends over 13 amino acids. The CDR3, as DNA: TGTGCCAGCAGCCCCAGGACTAACTATGGCTACACCTTC. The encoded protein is CASSPRTNYGYTF.

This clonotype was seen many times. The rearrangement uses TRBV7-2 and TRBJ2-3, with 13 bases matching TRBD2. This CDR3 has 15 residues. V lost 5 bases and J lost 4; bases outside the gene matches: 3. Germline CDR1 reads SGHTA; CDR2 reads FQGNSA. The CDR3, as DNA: TGTGCCAGCAGCCGACTAGCGGGAGGATCAGATACGCAGTATTTT. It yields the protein CASSRLAGGSDTQYF. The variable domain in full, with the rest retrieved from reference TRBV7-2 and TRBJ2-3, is GAGVSQSPSNKVTEKGKDVELRCDPISGHTALYWYRQSLGQGLEFLIYFQGNSAPDKSGLPSDRFSAERTGGSVSTLTIQRTQQEDSAVYLCASSRLAGGSDTQYFGPGTRLTVL.

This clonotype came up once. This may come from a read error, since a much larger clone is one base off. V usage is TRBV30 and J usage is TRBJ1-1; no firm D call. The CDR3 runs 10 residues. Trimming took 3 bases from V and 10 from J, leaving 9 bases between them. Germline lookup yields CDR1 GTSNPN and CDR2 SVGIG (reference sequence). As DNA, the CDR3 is TGTGCCTGGAGCGGGCTTGGAGCTTTCTTT. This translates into CAWSGLGAFF.

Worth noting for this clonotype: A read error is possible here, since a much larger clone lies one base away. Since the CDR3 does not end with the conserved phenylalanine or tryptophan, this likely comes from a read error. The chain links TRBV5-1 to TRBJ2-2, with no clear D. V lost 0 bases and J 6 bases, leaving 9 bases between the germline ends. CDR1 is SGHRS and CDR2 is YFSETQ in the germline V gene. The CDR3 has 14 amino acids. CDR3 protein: CASSLVLSPGELFL. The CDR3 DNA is TGCGCCAGCAGCTTGGTATTAAGCCCCGGGGAGCTGTTTCTT.

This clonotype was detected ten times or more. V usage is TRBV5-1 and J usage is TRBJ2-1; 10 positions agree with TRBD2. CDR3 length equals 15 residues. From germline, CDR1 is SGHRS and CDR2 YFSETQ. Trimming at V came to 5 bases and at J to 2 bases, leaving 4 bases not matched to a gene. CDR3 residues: CASRIGLAAYNEQFF. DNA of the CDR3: TGCGCCAGCAGGATCGGACTAGCGGCCTACAATGAGCAGTTCTTC.

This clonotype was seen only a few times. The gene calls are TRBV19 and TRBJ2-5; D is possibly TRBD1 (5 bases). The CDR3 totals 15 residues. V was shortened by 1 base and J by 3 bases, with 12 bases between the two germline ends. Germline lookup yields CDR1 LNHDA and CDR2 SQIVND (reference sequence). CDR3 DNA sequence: TGTGCCAGTAGTATAGGTAGGGGATGGGAAGAGACCCAGTACTTC. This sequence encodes CASSIGRGWEETQYF.

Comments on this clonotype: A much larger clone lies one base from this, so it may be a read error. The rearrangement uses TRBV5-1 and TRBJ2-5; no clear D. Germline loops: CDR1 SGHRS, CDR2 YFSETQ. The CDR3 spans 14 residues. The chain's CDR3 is CASSLTARQETQHF. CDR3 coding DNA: TGCGCCAGCAGCTTGACGGCCAGGCAAGAGACCCAGCACTTC.

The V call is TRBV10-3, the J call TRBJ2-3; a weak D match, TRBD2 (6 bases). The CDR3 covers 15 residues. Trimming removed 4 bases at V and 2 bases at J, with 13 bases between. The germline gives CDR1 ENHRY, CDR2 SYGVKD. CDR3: CAISATTRDTDTQYF. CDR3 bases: TGTGCCATCAGTGCCACGACTAGGGACACAGATACGCAGTATTTT.

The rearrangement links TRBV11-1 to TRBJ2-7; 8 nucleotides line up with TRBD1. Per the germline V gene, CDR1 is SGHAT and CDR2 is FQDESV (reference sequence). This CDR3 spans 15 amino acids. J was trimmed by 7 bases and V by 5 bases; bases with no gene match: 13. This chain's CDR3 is CASSDRGLGTPEQYF. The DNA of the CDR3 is TGTGCCAGCAGCGACAGGGGCCTCGGCACGCCTGAGCAGTACTTC.

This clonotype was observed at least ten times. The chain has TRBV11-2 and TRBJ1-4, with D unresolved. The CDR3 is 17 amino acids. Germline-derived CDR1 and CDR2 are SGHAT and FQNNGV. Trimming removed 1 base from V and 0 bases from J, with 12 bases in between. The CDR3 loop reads CASSLAPGLATNEKLFF. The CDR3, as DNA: TGTGCCAGCAGCTTAGCTCCAGGACTTGCAACTAATGAAAAACTGTTTTTT. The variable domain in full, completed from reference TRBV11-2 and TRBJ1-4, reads EAGVAQSPRYKIIEKRQSVAFWCNPISGHATLYWYQQILGQGPKLLIQFQNNGVVDDSQLPKDRFSAERLKGVDSTLKIQPAKLEDSAVYLCASSLAPGLATNEKLFFGSGTQLSVL.

CDR3: CSVAWAGSYNEQFF. In DNA, the CDR3 is TGCAGCGTTGCCTGGGCGGGCTCCTACAATGAGCAGTTCTTC. The chain links TRBV29-1 to TRBJ2-1; weak D call: TRBD2 (5 bases). The germline CDR1 and CDR2 sequences are SQVTM and ANQGSEA. The CDR3 contains 14 residues. V shed 4 bases and J shed 0 bases, with 10 bases lying between them.

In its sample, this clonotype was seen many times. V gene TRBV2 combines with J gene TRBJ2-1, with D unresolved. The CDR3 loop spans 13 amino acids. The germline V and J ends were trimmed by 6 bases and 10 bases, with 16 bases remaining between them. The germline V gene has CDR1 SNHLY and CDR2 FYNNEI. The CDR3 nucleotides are TGTGCCAGCAGCTTGCGAGATAATACCGAGCAGTTCTTC. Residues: CASSLRDNTEQFF.

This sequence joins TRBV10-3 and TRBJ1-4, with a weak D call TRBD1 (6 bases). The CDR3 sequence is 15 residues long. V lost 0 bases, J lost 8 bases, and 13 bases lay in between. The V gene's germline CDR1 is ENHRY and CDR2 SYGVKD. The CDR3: CAISESGGVMEKLFF. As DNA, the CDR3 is TGTGCCATCAGTGAGTCGGGGGGCGTAATGGAAAAACTGTTTTTT.

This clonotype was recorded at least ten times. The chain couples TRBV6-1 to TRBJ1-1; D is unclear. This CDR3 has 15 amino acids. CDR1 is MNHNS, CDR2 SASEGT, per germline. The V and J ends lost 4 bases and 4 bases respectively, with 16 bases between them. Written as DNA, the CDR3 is TGTGCCAGCAGTGGGACGGCGATATGGCGCACTGAAGCTTTCTTT. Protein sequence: CASSGTAIWRTEAFF.